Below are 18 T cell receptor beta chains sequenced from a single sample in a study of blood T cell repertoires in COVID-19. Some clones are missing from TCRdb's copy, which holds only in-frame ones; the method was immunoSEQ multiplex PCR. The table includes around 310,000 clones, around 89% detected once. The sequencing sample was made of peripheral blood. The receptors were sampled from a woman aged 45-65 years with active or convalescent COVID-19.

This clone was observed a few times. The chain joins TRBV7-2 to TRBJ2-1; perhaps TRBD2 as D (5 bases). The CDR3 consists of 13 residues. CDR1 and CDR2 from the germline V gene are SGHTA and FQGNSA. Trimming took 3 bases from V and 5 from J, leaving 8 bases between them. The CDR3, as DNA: TGTGCCAGCAGCTTCACTAGGAACAATGAGCAGTTCTTC. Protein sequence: CASSFTRNNEQFF.

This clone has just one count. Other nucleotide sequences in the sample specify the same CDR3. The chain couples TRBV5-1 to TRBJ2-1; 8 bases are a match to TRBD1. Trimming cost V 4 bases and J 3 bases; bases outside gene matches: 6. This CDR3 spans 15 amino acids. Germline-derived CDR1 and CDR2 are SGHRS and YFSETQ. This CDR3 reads CASSPGQGIYNEQFF. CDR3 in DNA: TGCGCCAGCAGCCCCGGACAGGGTATCTACAATGAGCAGTTCTTC.

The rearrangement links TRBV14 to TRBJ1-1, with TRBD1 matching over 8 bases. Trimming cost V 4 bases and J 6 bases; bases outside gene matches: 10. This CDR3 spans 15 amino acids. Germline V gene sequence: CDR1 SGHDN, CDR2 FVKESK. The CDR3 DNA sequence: TGTGCCAGCAGCCGCGCCAGGGGGCCTGGGGCTGAAGCTTTCTTT. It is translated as CASSRARGPGAEAFF.

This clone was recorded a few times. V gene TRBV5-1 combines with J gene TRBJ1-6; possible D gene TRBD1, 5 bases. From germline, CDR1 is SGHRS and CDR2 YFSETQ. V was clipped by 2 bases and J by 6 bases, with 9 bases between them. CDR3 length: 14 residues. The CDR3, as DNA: TGCGCCAGCAGCTTAACAGACAGTAATTCACCCCTCCACTTT. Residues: CASSLTDSNSPLHF.

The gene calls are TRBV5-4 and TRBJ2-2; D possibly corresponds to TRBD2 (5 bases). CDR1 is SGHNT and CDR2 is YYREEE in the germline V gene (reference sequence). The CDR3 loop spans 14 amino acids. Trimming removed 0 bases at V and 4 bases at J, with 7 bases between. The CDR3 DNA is TGTGCCAGCAGCTTGGATGGAGGCACCGGGGAGCTGTTTTTT. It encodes CASSLDGGTGELFF.

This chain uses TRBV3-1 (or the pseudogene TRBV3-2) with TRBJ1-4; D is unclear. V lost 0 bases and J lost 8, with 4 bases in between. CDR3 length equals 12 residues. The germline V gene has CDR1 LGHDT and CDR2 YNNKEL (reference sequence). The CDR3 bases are TGTGCCAGCAGCCAAGAGAGGGAAAAACTGTTTTTT. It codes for CASSQEREKLFF.

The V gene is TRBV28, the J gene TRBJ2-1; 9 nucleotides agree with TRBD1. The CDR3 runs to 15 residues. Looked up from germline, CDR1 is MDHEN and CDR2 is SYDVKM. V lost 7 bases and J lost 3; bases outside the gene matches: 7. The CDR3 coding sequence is TGTGCCAGCACCGGACAGGGGAAGGTCTACAATGAGCAGTTCTTC. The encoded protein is CASTGQGKVYNEQFF.

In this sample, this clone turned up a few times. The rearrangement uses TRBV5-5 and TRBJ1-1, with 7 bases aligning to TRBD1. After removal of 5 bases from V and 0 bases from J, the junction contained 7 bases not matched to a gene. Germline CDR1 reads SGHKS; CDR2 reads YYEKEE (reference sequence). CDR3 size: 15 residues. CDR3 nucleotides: TGTGCCAGCAGTGGCGACAGGGTGATGAACACTGAAGCTTTCTTT. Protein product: CASSGDRVMNTEAFF.

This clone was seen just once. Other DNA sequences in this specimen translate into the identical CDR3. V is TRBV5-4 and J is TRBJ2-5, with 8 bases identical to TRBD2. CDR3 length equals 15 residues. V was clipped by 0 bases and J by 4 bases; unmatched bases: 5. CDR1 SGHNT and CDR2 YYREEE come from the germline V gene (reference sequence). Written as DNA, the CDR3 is TGTGCCAGCAGCTTGGCGGGTGCGGGGGGAGAGACCCAGTACTTC. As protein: CASSLAGAGGETQYF.

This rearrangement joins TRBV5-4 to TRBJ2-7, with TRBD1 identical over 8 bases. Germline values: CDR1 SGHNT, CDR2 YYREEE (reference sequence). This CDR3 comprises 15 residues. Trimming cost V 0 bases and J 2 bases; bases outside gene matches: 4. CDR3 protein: CASSLGGQGPYEQYF. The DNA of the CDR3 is TGTGCCAGCAGCTTGGGCGGACAGGGCCCCTACGAGCAGTACTTC.

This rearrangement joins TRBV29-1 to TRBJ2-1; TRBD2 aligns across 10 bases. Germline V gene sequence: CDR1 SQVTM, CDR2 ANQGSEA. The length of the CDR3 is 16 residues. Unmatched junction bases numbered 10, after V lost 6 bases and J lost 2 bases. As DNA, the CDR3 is TGCAGCGTGATCCCACCTACTAGCGGGACCTACAATGAGCAGTTCTTC. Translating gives CSVIPPTSGTYNEQFF.

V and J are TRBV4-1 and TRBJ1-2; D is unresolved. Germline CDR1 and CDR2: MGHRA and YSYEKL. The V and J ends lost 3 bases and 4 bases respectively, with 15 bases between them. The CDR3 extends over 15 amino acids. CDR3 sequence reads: CASSHLGEVSYGYTF. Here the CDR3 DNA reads TGCGCCAGCAGCCATCTCGGGGAGGTTAGCTATGGCTACACCTTC.

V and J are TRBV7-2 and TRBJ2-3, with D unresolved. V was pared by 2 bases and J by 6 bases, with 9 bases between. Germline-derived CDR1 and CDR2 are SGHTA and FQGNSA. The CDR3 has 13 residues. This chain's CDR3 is CASSLTVVDTQYF. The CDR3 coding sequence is TGTGCCAGCAGCTTAACGGTGGTTGATACGCAGTATTTT. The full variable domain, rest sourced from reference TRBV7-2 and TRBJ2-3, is GAGVSQSPSNKVTEKGKDVELRCDPISGHTALYWYRQSLGQGLEFLIYFQGNSAPDKSGLPSDRFSAERTGGSVSTLTIQRTQQEDSAVYLCASSLTVVDTQYFGPGTRLTVL.

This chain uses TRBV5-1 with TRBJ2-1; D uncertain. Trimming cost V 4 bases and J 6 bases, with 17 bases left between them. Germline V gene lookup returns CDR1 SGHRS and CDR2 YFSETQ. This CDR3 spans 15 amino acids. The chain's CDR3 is CASSAPDYSGNEQFF. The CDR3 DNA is TGCGCCAGCAGCGCTCCCGATTACTCGGGCAATGAGCAGTTCTTC.

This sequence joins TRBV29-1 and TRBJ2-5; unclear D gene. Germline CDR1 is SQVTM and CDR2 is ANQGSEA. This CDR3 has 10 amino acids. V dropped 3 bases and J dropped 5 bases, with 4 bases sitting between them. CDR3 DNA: TGCAGCGTTGATCGGGAGACCCAGTACTTC. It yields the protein CSVDRETQYF.

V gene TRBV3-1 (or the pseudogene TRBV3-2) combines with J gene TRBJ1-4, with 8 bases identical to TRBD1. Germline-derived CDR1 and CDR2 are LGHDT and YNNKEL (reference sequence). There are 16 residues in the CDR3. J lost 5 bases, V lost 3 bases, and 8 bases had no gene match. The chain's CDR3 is CASSQPGTGRNEKLFF. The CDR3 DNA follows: TGTGCCAGCAGCCAGCCAGGGACAGGTAGAAATGAAAAACTGTTTTTT.

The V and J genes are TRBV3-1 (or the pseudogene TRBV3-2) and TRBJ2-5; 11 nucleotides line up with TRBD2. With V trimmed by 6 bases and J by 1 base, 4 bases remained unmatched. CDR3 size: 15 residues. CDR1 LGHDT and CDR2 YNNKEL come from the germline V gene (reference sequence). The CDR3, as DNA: TGTGCCAGCAGACGTGGGACTAGCGGCCAAGAGACCCAGTACTTC. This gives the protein CASRRGTSGQETQYF.

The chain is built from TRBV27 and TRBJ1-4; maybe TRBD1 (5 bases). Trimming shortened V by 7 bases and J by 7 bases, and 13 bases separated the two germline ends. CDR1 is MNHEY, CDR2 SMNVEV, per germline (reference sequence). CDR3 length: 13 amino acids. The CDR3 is CASTGQGLEKLFF. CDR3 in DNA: TGTGCCAGCACGGGGCAGGGACTTGAAAAACTGTTTTTT.